Sequencing of this T cell receptor (beta chain) was carried out in a study of blood T cell repertoires in COVID-19. Overall study context: Samples of COVID-19 (acute and convalescent) were obtained from the United States, Italy and Spain.

This clone was found once. Recruitment covered some 25 US areas and drew participants whose ages spanned roughly 18 to 89 years. Categorization into cohorts depended on clinical history that participants reported. Original processing notes: Nucleated cell counts were estimated from reference gene primer amplification. Produced via immunoSEQ multiplex PCR; TCRdb's table is partial and in-frame only. V and J calls and clone size follow that table, whereas D and trimming were derived from the DNA. The table includes about 250,000 clones, about nine tenths detected once. The CDR3 consists of 16 residues. CDR1 and CDR2 from the germline V gene are SGHTA and FQGNSA. Trimming removed 2 bases from V and 2 bases from J; junction bases left unmatched: 4.

The material sequenced was PBMCs or T cells enriched from blood (not recorded which). The chain recombines TRBV7-2 with TRBJ1-5; 9 positions agree with TRBD1. The receptor was derived from a woman aged 50 to 60 who had recovered from COVID-19. CDR3 in DNA: TGTGCCAGCAGCTTAACAGGGGGCATAGGCAATCAGCCCCAGCATTTT. Protein sequence: CASSLTGGIGNQPQHF.